The next 24 T cell receptor beta chains were all read from a single sample in a study of cytomegalovirus exposure and HLA in healthy donors. Data came from immunoSEQ multiplex PCR; TCRdb stores just in-frame clones and leaves some out. In the table there are about 130,000 clones, approximately 89% of which are singletons. Material: PBMCs. The receptor set was obtained from a woman under 30 in good health and CMV-seronegative.

This rearrangement joins TRBV30 to TRBJ2-1, with 7 bases that match TRBD2. Germline V lookup: CDR1 GTSNPN, CDR2 SVGIG (reference sequence). The CDR3 is made up of 22 amino acids. V lost 0 bases and J lost 0; bases outside the gene matches: 23. The CDR3 DNA is TGTGCCTGGAGTGTACTCTTGATCCGCGGTAGCGGGCGGTCCAGCTCCTACAATGAGCAGTTCTTC. Translating it yields CAWSVLLIRGSGRSSSYNEQFF.

This clone was observed a handful of times. The chain has TRBV28 and TRBJ1-6; no reliable D call. The V end lost 7 bases, the J end lost 5 bases, and 12 bases lay between the germline ends. This CDR3 comprises 14 residues. Per germline, CDR1 MDHEN and CDR2 SYDVKM. CDR3 protein: CASNPDGDNSPLHF. DNA of the CDR3: TGTGCCAGCAACCCAGACGGGGATAATTCACCCCTCCACTTT. The full variable domain, in which reference TRBV28 and TRBJ1-6 provide the parts outside the CDR3, is DVKVTQSSRYLVKRTGEKVFLECVQDMDHENMFWYRQDPGLGLRLIYFSYDVKMKEKGDIPEGYSVSREKKERFSLILESASTNQTSMYLCASNPDGDNSPLHFGNGTRLTVT.

The rearrangement joins TRBV29-1 to TRBJ2-2, with a tentative D call TRBD1 (6 bases). The germline V and J ends were trimmed by 0 bases and 4 bases, with 6 bases remaining between them. Germline V gene lookup returns CDR1 SQVTM and CDR2 ANQGSEA. This CDR3 comprises 13 residues. The CDR3 DNA sequence: TGCAGCGTTGAAGAAGGGGGCACCGGGGAGCTGTTTTTT. Translating it yields CSVEEGGTGELFF.

The chain uses TRBV5-1 and TRBJ2-5; 10 bases are a match to TRBD2. Germline CDR1 is SGHRS and CDR2 is YFSETQ. The CDR3 extends over 18 amino acids. V shed 4 bases and J 5 bases; nucleotides not matched to a gene: 17. As DNA, the CDR3 is TGCGCCAGCAGCCATCCGGAGCGGGAGGGCCGGTTAACGGAGACCCAGTACTTC. The encoded protein is CASSHPEREGRLTETQYF.

V is TRBV21-1 and J is TRBJ2-7; the table's D call of TRBD1 was not tested on the DNA. TRBV21-1 is deemed a pseudogene. The CDR3 is made up of 18 amino acids. The CDR3 DNA sequence: TGTGCCAGCAGCAAAAAGGAGGGGGGACAGGACACCATATACGAGCAGTACGTC. Its protein is CASSKKEGGQDTIYEQYV.

The rearrangement joins TRBV28 to TRBJ1-1; D unresolved. V dropped 3 bases and J dropped 0 bases, with 14 bases sitting between them. This CDR3 spans 16 amino acids. Germline V gives CDR1 MDHEN, CDR2 SYDVKM. DNA of the CDR3: TGTGCCAGCAGTTTTACGGGGAAAAGGATGAACACTGAAGCTTTCTTT. Amino acids: CASSFTGKRMNTEAFF.

The genes are TRBV18 and TRBJ2-1; 9 nucleotides align to TRBD1. V lost 4 bases and J lost 10; bases outside the gene matches: 14. Looked up from germline, CDR1 is KGHSH and CDR2 is LQKENI. This CDR3 region has 16 residues. Here the CDR3 reads CASSQLPGQGKTEQFF. The CDR3 DNA is TGTGCCAGCTCACAATTACCGGGACAGGGAAAAACGGAGCAGTTCTTC.

The chain has TRBV4-3 and TRBJ2-2, with 7 bases fitting TRBD2. This CDR3 is 20 amino acids long. In germline, CDR1 is LGHNA, CDR2 YSLEER. The V and J ends lost 0 bases and 0 bases, in that order; junction bases with no gene match: 13. The CDR3 bases are TGCGCCAGCAGCCAAGAAGTAGTGGCTAGCGGCTACGCGAACACCGGGGAGCTGTTTTTT. It codes for CASSQEVVASGYANTGELFF.

To note about this clone: The sample contains more than one DNA sequence encoding this CDR3. The chain recombines TRBV20-1 with TRBJ1-2; the D gene is possibly TRBD1 (5 bases). V dropped 6 bases and J dropped 5 bases, with 10 bases sitting between them. This CDR3 has 11 amino acids. Germline V gene data show CDR1 as DFQATT and CDR2 as SNEGSKA (reference sequence). The CDR3 DNA reads as TGCAGTGCCCCGGGGGGGTATGGCTACACCTTC. Protein: CSAPGGYGYTF.

V and J are TRBV6-5 and TRBJ1-1; TRBD1 matches 7 bases. V gave up 7 bases and J gave up 11 bases; unmatched junction bases: 16. CDR1 and CDR2 from the germline V gene are MNHEY and SVGAGI. The CDR3 is 14 residues long. Here the CDR3 DNA reads TGTGCCAGCAACGACAGGGAAGGAGTTGCCATGGCTTTCTTT. Protein product: CASNDREGVAMAFF.

The J gene is TRBJ1-1, the V gene TRBV10-3; D call uncertain. The CDR3 extends over 13 amino acids. V was clipped by 6 bases and J by 4 bases, with 12 bases between them. Germline CDR1 is ENHRY and CDR2 is SYGVKD. CDR3 sequence (DNA): TGTGCCATCAGGGGCCCTGAGGGCACTGAAGCTTTCTTT. It encodes CAIRGPEGTEAFF.

This clone was seen only a few times. This chain uses TRBV2 with TRBJ1-4, with D possibly TRBD1 on 5 matching bases. Trimming shortened V by 3 bases and J by 4 bases, and 15 bases separated the two germline ends. The CDR3 runs to 16 residues. Germline CDR1 reads SNHLY; CDR2 reads FYNNEI. The CDR3 DNA reads TGTGCCAGCAGTGAGGGAGGTGGGGCGGTTAATGAAAAACTGTTTTTT. It specifies CASSEGGGAVNEKLFF.

This chain connects TRBV6-6 to TRBJ1-1, with unresolved D. Germline CDR1 is MNHNY and CDR2 is SVGAGI (reference sequence). The CDR3 loop spans 15 amino acids. V was cut by 0 bases and J by 0 bases, with 8 bases left in between. For the CDR3, the DNA is TGTGCCAGCAGTTACTCGTGGCCCATGAACACTGAAGCTTTCTTT. It yields the protein CASSYSWPMNTEAFF.

The rearrangement uses TRBV28 and TRBJ2-5; no reliable D call. This CDR3 has 16 amino acids. Trimming removed 2 bases from V and 1 base from J, with 14 bases in between. The germline V gene has CDR1 MDHEN and CDR2 SYDVKM. The chain's CDR3 is CASSLEFATSQETQYF. The CDR3 nucleotides are TGTGCCAGCAGTTTAGAATTCGCCACATCCCAAGAGACCCAGTACTTC.

The rearrangement uses TRBV27 and TRBJ1-3, with D unresolved. The CDR3 loop spans 13 amino acids. In germline, CDR1 is MNHEY, CDR2 SMNVEV (reference sequence). Trimming removed 5 bases from V and 2 bases from J, with 7 bases in between. CDR3 nucleotide sequence: TGTGCCAGCAGTCTGACACCTGGAAACACCATATATTTT. It specifies CASSLTPGNTIYF.

The CDR3 loop is CASTIQGSEETQYF. CDR3 in DNA: TGTGCCAGCACCATTCAGGGCTCGGAGGAGACCCAGTACTTC. The rearrangement uses TRBV25-1 and TRBJ2-5; a weak D match, TRBD1 (5 bases). V gave up 7 bases and J gave up 5 bases, with 17 bases separating them. This CDR3 is built from 14 residues. Germline CDR1 reads MGHDK; CDR2 reads SYGVNS.

The chain combines TRBV29-1 with TRBJ2-3; tentative D call: TRBD1 (6 bases). CDR1 is SQVTM and CDR2 is ANQGSEA in the germline V gene. This CDR3 is 14 amino acids long. The V end was cut by 7 bases, the J end by 0 bases, with 14 bases between. The CDR3 DNA sequence: TGCAGCGCTTACAGGGATGAGAGCACAGATACGCAGTATTTT. Amino acids: CSAYRDESTDTQYF.

The chain links TRBV11-2 to TRBJ2-1; D is undetermined. This CDR3 contains 16 residues. Germline V lookup: CDR1 SGHAT, CDR2 FQNNGV. The V and J ends lost 0 bases and 0 bases respectively, with 9 bases between them. The CDR3, as DNA: TGTGCCAGCAGCTTAGATTGGAGAAGCTCCTACAATGAGCAGTTCTTC. It specifies CASSLDWRSSYNEQFF.

The chain is built from TRBV28 and TRBJ1-2; D gene unclear. Trimming cost V 2 bases and J 2 bases, with 6 bases left between them. This CDR3 contains 13 residues. CDR1 is MDHEN and CDR2 is SYDVKM in the germline V gene. This chain's CDR3 is CASSLTENYGYTF. DNA of the CDR3: TGTGCCAGCAGTTTAACAGAGAACTATGGCTACACCTTC.

The chain couples TRBV27 to TRBJ1-3, with D uncertain. CDR1 and CDR2 (germline): MNHEY, SMNVEV (reference sequence). This CDR3 spans 15 amino acids. Between the trimmed V and J ends, which lost 5 bases and 7 bases, there was a span of 18 bases. This CDR3 is CASSPLSDGGNTIYF. The CDR3 DNA sequence: TGTGCCAGCAGTCCCTTATCCGACGGCGGGAACACCATATATTTT.

The V gene is TRBV7-9, the J gene TRBJ1-4; TRBD1 might be the D (5 bases). Trimming took off 4 bases at V and 7 bases at J, with 13 bases between the two ends. The CDR3 has 14 residues. CDR1 SEHNR and CDR2 FQNEAQ come from the germline V gene (reference sequence). CDR3 residues: CASSSSGSGEKLFF. For the CDR3, the DNA is TGTGCCAGCAGCTCCTCAGGGTCGGGTGAAAAACTGTTTTTT. Full variable domain (rest looked up from reference TRBV7-9 and TRBJ1-4): DTGVSQNPRHKITKRGQNVTFRCDPISEHNRLYWYRQTLGQGPEFLTYFQNEAQLEKSRLLSDRFSAERPKGSFSTLEIQRTEQGDSAMYLCASSSSGSGEKLFFGSGTQLSVL.

The chain recombines TRBV28 with TRBJ1-6, with D unclear. There are 18 residues in the CDR3. CDR1 and CDR2 from the germline V gene are MDHEN and SYDVKM. The V end was cut by 5 bases, the J end by 7 bases, with 24 bases between. Written as DNA, the CDR3 is TGTGCCAGCAGTAACCCACGAGGAGTCCTCGCTTCGAATTCACCCCTCCACTTT. Translated: CASSNPRGVLASNSPLHF.

The chain has TRBV28 and TRBJ2-7; 7 nucleotides agree with TRBD1. This CDR3 contains 14 residues. V trimming: 8 bases; J trimming: 0 bases; junction bases outside the gene matches: 7. Germline CDR1 MDHEN, CDR2 SYDVKM. CDR3 nucleotides: TGTGCCAGCCGGTTCCAGGGGGTCTCCTACGAGCAGTACTTC. This sequence encodes CASRFQGVSYEQYF.

V is TRBV2 and J is TRBJ2-3; D unclear. In germline, CDR1 is SNHLY, CDR2 FYNNEI. V lost 6 bases to trimming and J lost 0 bases, with 4 bases between them. The CDR3 runs 12 residues. This chain's CDR3 is CASSRSTDTQYF. DNA for the CDR3: TGTGCCAGCAGCAGGAGCACAGATACGCAGTATTTT.